Listed below are T cell receptor beta chains from one sample, sequenced in a study of cytomegalovirus exposure and HLA in healthy donors. The table came from immunoSEQ multiplex PCR; TCRdb's copy has only in-frame clones and leaves some out. Among 160,000 or so clones listed, around three quarters were seen once. The sample consisted of PBMCs. These receptors originate from a woman in her 40s in good health and CMV-seronegative. CDR3s include the opening cysteine and the closing phenylalanine or tryptophan. The D gene is left open where the match is weak. Size is stated for part of the rows, as once, few or many counts, or as a class when the clone is expanded.

>TRBJ1-2|-|-|TRBV7-9
TGTGCCAGCAGCTCCAGGGGTAATGGCTACACCTTC
CASSSRGNGYTF
>TRBJ2-1|-|-|TRBV5-1
TGCGCCAGCAGCTTGGGGCTAGCCAATGAGCAGTTCTTC
CASSLGLANEQFF
>TRBJ1-5|-|-|TRBV4-2
TGTGCCAGCAGCCAAGTTGGCCTACAGGGTCCCCGGCCCCAGCATTTT
CASSQVGLQGPRPQHF
>TRBJ2-2|few|-|TRBV6-1
TGTGCCGGAACACTGGACAGTCCCGGGGAGCTGTTTTTT
CAGTLDSPGELFF
>TRBJ2-7|-|TRBD1|TRBV5-1
TGCGCCAGCAGCCTCGGGACAGGGGAATACGAGCAGTACTTC
CASSLGTGEYEQYF
>TRBJ1-5|-|-|TRBV30
TGTGCCTGGAGTACCGTCCTGGCGGGGGAAGATCAGCCCCAGCATTTT
CAWSTVLAGEDQPQHF
>TRBJ2-1|-|TRBD2|TRBV5-8
TGTGCCAGCAGCTTTAGCGGGAGGGCCGGGGATGAGCAGTTCTTC
CASSFSGRAGDEQFF
>TRBJ2-7|-|-|TRBV14
TGTGCCAGCAGCCAAGGGGGTCGAGGGAACGAGCAGTACTTC
CASSQGGRGNEQYF
>TRBJ2-1|-|-|TRBV5-1
TGCGCCAGCATGACAGACAATGAGCAGTTCTTC
CASMTDNEQFF
>TRBJ2-7|-|-|TRBV28
TGTGCCAGCAGTTTTGGCACTACCTTCGGGGAGCAGTACTTC
CASSFGTTFGEQYF
>TRBJ2-7|-|TRBD2|TRBV5-1
TGCGCCAGCAGCTTTTGGGAGGGGGAGCAGTACTTC
CASSFWEGEQYF
>TRBJ2-6|few|TRBD2|TRBV30
TGTGCCTGGAGTGTAGCTAGCGGGCCTCACTCTGGGGCCAACGTCCTGACTTTC
CAWSVASGPHSGANVLTF
>TRBJ2-5|-|-|TRBV5-1
TGCGCCAGCAGCTTGGAGTGGGGCGAGACCCAGTACTTC
CASSLEWGETQYF
>TRBJ2-7|few|TRBD2|TRBV11-1
TGTGCCAGCAGCTTATATCCGGGAGGGCTTTACGAGCAGTACTTC
CASSLYPGGLYEQYF
>TRBJ1-2|once|TRBD1|TRBV5-1
TGCGCCAGCAGCTTGCCGACAGGGATGTGGGAGGGCTACACCTTC
CASSLPTGMWEGYTF
>TRBJ1-2|once|TRBD1|TRBV28
TGTGCCAGCAGTTTATGGGAATCGGGACAGGGAGGTGGCTACACCTTC
CASSLWESGQGGGYTF
>TRBJ1-2|-|-|TRBV25-1
TGTGCCAGCAGCTACAGGAATCTTGGCTACACCTTC
CASSYRNLGYTF
>TRBJ1-2|-|TRBD1|TRBV27
TGTGCCAGCAGTCCCACCGGGACAGGGTTTCGAGAGGGCTACACCTTC
CASSPTGTGFREGYTF
>TRBJ2-3|-|TRBD1|TRBV5-1
TGCGCCAGCACCGTTGGACAGGGGGCGCAGGGCAATACGCAGTATTTT
CASTVGQGAQGNTQYF
>TRBJ2-1|-|-|TRBV30
TGTGCCTGGACTCTGGAGGAGCGGACCTTCTACAATGAGCAGTTCTTC
CAWTLEERTFYNEQFF
>TRBJ2-7|-|-|TRBV10-1
TGCGCCAGCAGTGCGAGATACGAGCAGTACTTC
CASSARYEQYF
>TRBJ1-1|-|TRBD1|TRBV30
TGTGCCTGGTCCCCCGGACAGGGGGAATCTGAAGCTTTCTTT
CAWSPGQGESEAFF
>TRBJ2-7|few|TRBD1|TRBV7-9
TGTGCCAGCAGCTTCGGGACAGGGTCCTACGAGCAGTACTTC
CASSFGTGSYEQYF
>TRBJ2-1|-|TRBD2|TRBV19
TGTGCCAGTAGTTCCCTGGGACTAGCGGGAGAAAGGTACAATGAGCAGTTCTTC
CASSSLGLAGERYNEQFF
>TRBJ1-2|-|-|TRBV4-1
TGCGCCAGCAGCCAAGAAAGCAGGGAAGGCTATGGCTACACCTTC
CASSQESREGYGYTF
>TRBJ1-1|-|-|TRBV25-1
TGTGCCAGCAGTGAATCCGGGGGGCGATTTGAAGCTTTCTTT
CASSESGGRFEAFF
>TRBJ1-2|-|-|TRBV7-9
TGTGCCAGCACCTATACTGTCAACTATGGCTACACCTTC
CASTYTVNYGYTF
>TRBJ1-2|-|-|TRBV14
TGTGCCAGCAGCCAAGATCATGGCCAGTCGGGCTACACCTTC
CASSQDHGQSGYTF
>TRBJ2-5|-|-|TRBV30
TGTGCCTGGAAAGGACTGTACCAAGAGACCCAGTACTTC
CAWKGLYQETQYF
>TRBJ2-7|few|-|TRBV28
TGTGCCAGCAGCCAATCAAGGGGGATTGGGGAGCAGTACTTC
CASSQSRGIGEQYF
>TRBJ2-1|-|-|TRBV6-5
TGTGCCAGCAGTCGGGGGAGGGGGTACAATGAGCAGTTCTTC
CASSRGRGYNEQFF
>TRBJ1-2|-|TRBD1|TRBV5-1
TGCGCCAGCAGCCCGAGGACAGGGGGCGCGGGGGGCTACACCTTC
CASSPRTGGAGGYTF
>TRBJ1-1|-|-|TRBV29-1
TGCAGCGTTGAAAGCTATACGCCCCGTGGAGCTTTCTTT
CSVESYTPRGAFF
>TRBJ1-3|-|-|TRBV5-1
TGCGCCAGCAGCTTGGGCAGCTCTGGAAACACCATATATTTT
CASSLGSSGNTIYF
>TRBJ2-1|-|-|TRBV30
TGTGCCTGGACAAAGAGCTCCTACAATGAGCAGTTCTTC
CAWTKSSYNEQFF
>TRBJ2-5|-|-|TRBV11-2
TGTGCCAGCAGCTTAGTAAGGCTTACAGGACGACAAGAGACCCAGTACTTC
CASSLVRLTGRQETQYF
>TRBJ2-3|-|TRBD2|TRBV6-1
TGTGCCAGCAGTGAACTAAGCGGGAGGGCCGGCACAGATACGCAGTATTTT
CASSELSGRAGTDTQYF
>TRBJ1-1|-|TRBD1|TRBV10-3
TGTGCCATCAGCCAACAGGGGAGTGAAACTGAAGCTTTCTTT
CAISQQGSETEAFF
>TRBJ2-7|-|-|TRBV7-7
TGTGCTAGCAGCCAACAGGGCGGCGACGAGCAGTACTTC
CASSQQGGDEQYF
>TRBJ2-5|-|TRBD1|TRBV30
TGTGCCTGGACGACAGGGTGGGGAGAGACCCAGTACTTC
CAWTTGWGETQYF